This T cell receptor beta chain was captured by sequencing in a study of T cells after yellow fever vaccination. General study results and limits: Contamination by abundant bulk-population clonotypes could be present in FACS-sorted repertoires. The booster saw the reappearance of most primary-vaccination clones (about 95% CD4, 70% to 90% CD8). Relatively few clonotypes were ones that appeared in both CD4 and CD8 compartments.

Generation of TCR cDNA used 5'RACE template switching (which added a universal primer site and UMIs). One entry per CDR3 protein results from TCRdb running MiXCR on the 5' RACE reads. The sample lists more than 350,000 distinct CDR3 sequences, 11% occurring once. This clonotype was recorded many times. What it binds is unknown. This CDR3 contains 16 residues. Germline-derived CDR1 and CDR2 are LGHDT and YNNKEL (reference sequence). The germline V and J ends were trimmed by 3 bases and 6 bases, with 20 bases remaining between them. The clonotype comes from a man aged 18 to 35 who received the YFV17D yellow fever vaccine. The rearrangement joins TRBV3-1 to TRBJ2-5, with a weak D call TRBD1 (5 bases). Sequencing used PBMCs, obtained on the day of the first yellow fever vaccination. The chain's CDR3 is CASSHRTRAGLKTQYF. The CDR3 DNA reads as TGTGCCAGCAGCCATCGGACGCGTGCAGGGTTGAAGACCCAGTACTTC.